The 21 T cell receptor beta chains in this list originate from one sample, sequenced in a study of regulatory T cells in long-lasting Graves disease. Investigators prepared the TCR beta libraries by applying iRepertoire HTBI primers and Arm-PCR of CDR3 regions. TCRdb recomputed calls from the multiplex PCR reads with MiXCR, one row per CDR3 protein. This sample has roughly 500,000 distinct CDR3 sequences, with about 13% found just once. Time point specified: newly diagnosed GD, antithyroid drugs for less than 3 months. Extracted PBMC RNA gave rise to the TCR library. The sample was also reused in another study, on T cells in Graves' hyperthyroidism and ophthalmopathy.

Sequenced here: peripheral blood mononuclear cells (PBMCs), sampled at new diagnosis, from a patient treated with antithyroid drugs. These receptor sequences come from a man between 25 and 39 years old with Graves disease.

The sample holds many counts of this clonotype. Likely a read error: the CDR3 ends without its conserved phenylalanine or tryptophan. The limits of the CDR3 on the DNA are not certain, so only TCRdb's listed CDR3 is given. The genes are TRBV7-9 and TRBJ1-3; TRBD1, the table's D call, lacks a check against the DNA. Germline V gene data show CDR1 as SEHNR and CDR2 as FQNEAQ (reference sequence). The CDR3 is 10 amino acids in total, end residues counted. CDR3 residues: CASISKGAGG.

This clonotype showed up many times. This rearrangement joins TRBV12-3 or TRBV12-4 to TRBJ1-4, with 8 bases identical to TRBD1. The CDR3 is 14 amino acids. Germline trimming cut 5 bases from V and 8 bases from J; bases unmatched to any gene: 7. CDR3 loop: CASSPPGGVEKLFF. The CDR3 DNA reads TGTGCCAGCAGTCCCCCAGGGGGCGTCGAAAAACTGTTTTTT.

This clonotype has at least ten counts. The V gene is TRBV7-8, the J gene TRBJ2-2; D is possibly TRBD1 (5 bases). V was cut by 5 bases and J by 1 base, with 11 bases left in between. Looked up from germline, CDR1 is SGHVS and CDR2 is FQNEAQ. CDR3 length: 15 amino acids. CDR3 DNA sequence: TGTGCCAGCAGCAGACAGACTGAGAACACCGGGGAGCTGTTTTTT. This encodes CASSRQTENTGELFF.

The rearrangement joins TRBV4-1 to TRBJ2-7; tentatively, D is TRBD2 (5 bases). Germline CDR1 is MGHRA and CDR2 is YSYEKL. V lost 0 bases and J lost 3, with 12 bases in between. The CDR3 length is 15 residues. The CDR3 here is CASSQEDSNLYEQYF. The CDR3, as DNA: TGCGCCAGCAGCCAAGAGGACTCTAATCTCTACGAGCAGTACTTC.

The rearrangement uses TRBV19 and TRBJ2-7, with 13 bases fitting TRBD2. The CDR3 has 15 amino acids. Losses at the gene ends were 5 bases for V and 6 bases for J; bases not matched to a gene: 7. Per the germline V gene, CDR1 is LNHDA and CDR2 is SQIVND (reference sequence). The CDR3 bases are TGTGCCAGTAGTCTCGGCGGGACTAGCGGGACCGAGCAGTACTTC. The encoded protein is CASSLGGTSGTEQYF.

This clonotype was seen at least ten times. V usage is TRBV20-1 and J usage is TRBJ2-7; 9 bases line up with TRBD2. The CDR3 contains 12 residues. Germline assignment: CDR1 DFQATT and CDR2 SNEGSKA (reference sequence). With V trimmed by 7 bases and J by 4 bases, 5 bases remained unmatched. CDR3 in DNA: TGCAGTGTGGGCGGGAGGGCTTACGAGCAGTACTTC. This encodes CSVGGRAYEQYF.

This clonotype came up a few times. The genes are TRBV5-6 and TRBJ2-5, with 7 bases aligning to TRBD1. CDR3 size: 16 residues. V was pared by 0 bases and J by 0 bases, with 5 bases of the junction left unmatched. Germline CDR1 is SGHDT and CDR2 is YYEEEE. In nucleotides, the CDR3 is TGTGCCAGCAGCTTGGCGGGACAGAGGTACCAAGAGACCCAGTACTTC. The encoded protein is CASSLAGQRYQETQYF.

Here the CDR3 reads CASSETGANYGYTF. CDR3 sequence (DNA): TGTGCCAGCAGTGAAACAGGGGCTAACTATGGCTACACCTTC. The rearrangement links TRBV6-4 to TRBJ1-2, with 7 bases that match TRBD1. The length of the CDR3 is 14 residues. The V segment lost 3 bases and the J segment 0 bases; nucleotides outside the gene matches: 1. Germline loops: CDR1 MRHNA, CDR2 SNTAGT.

The chain uses TRBV3-1 and TRBJ1-2; D call uncertain. CDR1 is LGHDT, CDR2 YNNKEL, per germline (reference sequence). With 3 bases removed from V and 4 bases from J, the gap between germline ends came to 12 bases. CDR3 length equals 14 residues. CDR3 residues: CASSQQASSYGYTF. Written as DNA, the CDR3 is TGTGCCAGCAGCCAGCAGGCCTCCTCCTATGGCTACACCTTC.

J is TRBJ2-3 and V is TRBV6-2 or TRBV6-3; possible D gene TRBD1, 5 bases. The ends were cut back, 5 bases at V and 14 bases at J, with 11 bases in the middle. The CDR3 is made up of 10 amino acids. CDR1 and CDR2 from the germline V gene are MNHEY and SVGEGT. CDR3 sequence: CASSEGVGYF. The CDR3 nucleotides read TGTGCCAGCAGTGAAGGGGTAGGGTATTTT.

Comment on this clonotype: This may arise from a read error, as a much more abundant clone is one base away. CDR3 sequence: CSVIRTGPDTEASF. The CDR3 DNA follows: TGCAGCGTCATACGGACAGGCCCCGACACTGAAGCTTCCTTT. The chain has TRBV29-1 and TRBJ1-1; the match to TRBD1 covers 7 bases. This CDR3 has 14 amino acids. Germline CDR1 is SQVTM and CDR2 is ANQGSEA.

The chain has TRBV9 and TRBJ2-5; 12 nucleotides line up with TRBD1. The trim removed 4 bases at V and 5 bases at J, leaving 9 bases unmatched. The CDR3 spans 16 residues. CDR1 and CDR2 (germline): SGDLS, YYNGEE. Here the CDR3 reads CASSISAGTGGETQYF. The CDR3 DNA is TGTGCCAGCAGCATTTCAGCCGGGACAGGGGGCGAGACCCAGTACTTC.

In its sample, this clonotype was seen many times. J is TRBJ2-7 and V is TRBV29-1; the D is unclear. The ends were cut back, 5 bases at V and 4 bases at J, with 9 bases in the middle. Germline assignment: CDR1 SQVTM and CDR2 ANQGSEA. The CDR3 is 11 amino acids. This CDR3 reads CSVQFQYEQYF. CDR3 coding DNA: TGCAGCGTTCAGTTCCAATACGAGCAGTACTTC.

The sample holds many counts of this clonotype. The rearrangement joins TRBV27 to TRBJ2-1; TRBD2 aligns across 15 bases. The CDR3 is 16 residues long. With V trimmed by 6 bases and J by 7 bases, 7 bases remained unmatched. In germline, CDR1 is MNHEY, CDR2 SMNVEV (reference sequence). CDR3 in DNA: TGTGCCAGCAGAGGACTAGCGGGAGGGTTTAATAATGAGCAGTTCTTC. Residues: CASRGLAGGFNNEQFF.

This chain links TRBV11-3 with TRBJ2-2; D is perhaps TRBD2 (5 bases). With 5 bases removed from V and 5 bases from J, the gap between germline ends came to 12 bases. Germline loops: CDR1 SGHNT, CDR2 YENEEA. This CDR3 has 14 amino acids. DNA for the CDR3: TGTGCCAGCAGCCGCGGGCAACGGACCGGGGAGCTGTTTTTT. The encoded protein is CASSRGQRTGELFF.

This clonotype was seen more than once but under ten times. The chain recombines TRBV7-2 with TRBJ2-7; 13 bases line up with TRBD2. The V segment lost 4 bases and the J segment 7 bases; nucleotides outside the gene matches: 7. The CDR3 contains 15 residues. Germline CDR1 SGHTA, CDR2 FQGNSA. The CDR3 region has the DNA TGTGCCAGCAGCTCGGGACTAGCGGGAACGGAGGAGCAGTACTTC. Protein product: CASSSGLAGTEEQYF. The full variable domain, in which reference TRBV7-2 and TRBJ2-7 provide the parts outside the CDR3, is GAGVSQSPSNKVTEKGKDVELRCDPISGHTALYWYRQSLGQGLEFLIYFQGNSAPDKSGLPSDRFSAERTGGSVSTLTIQRTQQEDSAVYLCASSSGLAGTEEQYFGPGTRLTVT.

This clonotype was found many times. The V and J genes are TRBV2 and TRBJ2-1; 10 bases align to TRBD2. V shed 4 bases, J shed 4 bases, and the junction held 4 bases outside the gene matches. This CDR3 has 15 residues. Germline V gives CDR1 SNHLY, CDR2 FYNNEI. The CDR3 DNA is TGTGCCAGCAGTGTAAGCGGGAGGGGATACAATGAGCAGTTCTTC. It is translated as CASSVSGRGYNEQFF.

The chain joins TRBV25-1 to TRBJ2-2; D is uncertain. Germline CDR1 is MGHDK and CDR2 is SYGVNS. CDR3 length: 14 amino acids. The V end was cut by 5 bases, the J end by 5 bases, with 12 bases between. CDR3 in DNA: TGTGCCAGCAGTCCAATAGAGGAGACCGGGGAGCTGTTTTTT. Translated, it gives CASSPIEETGELFF. Looking up the rest from reference TRBV25-1 and TRBJ2-2 gives the full variable domain: EADIYQTPRYLVIGTGKKITLECSQTMGHDKMYWYQQDPGMELHLIHYSYGVNSTEKGDLSSESTVSRIRTEHFPLTLESARPSHTSQYLCASSPIEETGELFFGEGSRLTVL.

This clonotype was seen only a few times. The rearrangement joins TRBV7-2 to TRBJ1-2; no reliable D call. V was trimmed by 4 bases and J by 3 bases, leaving 15 bases between them. The germline V gene encodes CDR1 SGHTA and CDR2 FQGNSA. The CDR3 consists of 15 residues. The DNA for the CDR3 is TGTGCCAGCAGCTCAAGTAGTGGGATCGACTATGGCTACACCTTC. Translating it yields CASSSSSGIDYGYTF.

The sample holds many counts of this clonotype. This chain uses TRBV7-9 with TRBJ1-1, with 8 bases matching TRBD1. The CDR3 loop spans 14 amino acids. Germline V gives CDR1 SEHNR, CDR2 FQNEAQ (reference sequence). V gave up 4 bases and J gave up 5 bases; unmatched junction bases: 6. As DNA, the CDR3 is TGTGCCAGCAGCTCCCGTACAGGGGGAACTGAAGCTTTCTTT. Protein product: CASSSRTGGTEAFF.

This clonotype was recorded many times. This chain connects TRBV5-4 to TRBJ2-7; TRBD1 might be the D (6 bases). Trimming removed 3 bases at V and 2 bases at J, with 9 bases between. This CDR3 is 13 amino acids long. Germline-derived CDR1 and CDR2 are SGHNT and YYREEE (reference sequence). DNA of the CDR3: TGTGCCAGCAGCTCCCGGGACACCTACGAGCAGTACTTC. Translating gives CASSSRDTYEQYF.